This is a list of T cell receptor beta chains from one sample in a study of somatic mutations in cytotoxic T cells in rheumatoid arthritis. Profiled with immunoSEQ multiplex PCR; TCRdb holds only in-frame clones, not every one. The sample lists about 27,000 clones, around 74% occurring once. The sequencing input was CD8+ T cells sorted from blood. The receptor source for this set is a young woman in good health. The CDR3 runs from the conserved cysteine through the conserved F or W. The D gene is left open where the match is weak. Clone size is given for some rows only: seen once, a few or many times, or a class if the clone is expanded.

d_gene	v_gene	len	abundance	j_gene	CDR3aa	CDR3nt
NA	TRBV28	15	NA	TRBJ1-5	CASSFGVGYNQPQHF	TGTGCCAGCAGTTTCGGGGTTGGTTACAATCAGCCCCAGCATTTT
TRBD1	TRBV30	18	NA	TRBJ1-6	CAWSVLRQGEWGNSPLHF	TGTGCCTGGAGTGTACTCAGGCAGGGGGAATGGGGTAATTCACCCCTCCACTTT
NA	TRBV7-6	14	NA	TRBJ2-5	CASSLTGRQETQYF	TGTGCCAGCAGCTTAACGGGGAGGCAAGAGACCCAGTACTTC
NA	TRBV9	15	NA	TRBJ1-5	CASSVYGHINQPQHF	TGTGCCAGCAGCGTATATGGGCATATCAATCAGCCCCAGCATTTT
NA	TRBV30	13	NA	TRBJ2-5	CAWSLREIETQYF	TGTGCCTGGAGTCTCCGGGAGATCGAGACCCAGTACTTC
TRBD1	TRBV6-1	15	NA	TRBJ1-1	CASRLDREKGTEAFF	TGTGCCAGCAGACTGGACAGGGAGAAGGGCACTGAAGCTTTCTTT
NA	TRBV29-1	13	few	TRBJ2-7	CSVDVGSSYEQYF	TGCAGCGTTGATGTCGGATCCTCCTACGAGCAGTACTTC
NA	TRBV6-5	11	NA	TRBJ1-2	CASRSNYGYTF	TGTGCCAGCCGCAGTAACTATGGCTACACCTTC
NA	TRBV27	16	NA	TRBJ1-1	CASSSGAWTVDTEAFF	TGTGCCAGCAGTTCGGGGGCTTGGACCGTGGACACTGAAGCTTTCTTT
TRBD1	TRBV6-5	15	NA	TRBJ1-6	CASSQTTGGNSPLHF	TGTGCCAGCAGCCAGACTACAGGGGGCAATTCACCCCTCCACTTT
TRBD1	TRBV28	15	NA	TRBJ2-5	CASRPDRGDSETQYF	TGTGCCAGCAGACCGGACAGGGGGGATTCAGAGACCCAGTACTTC
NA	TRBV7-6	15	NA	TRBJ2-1	CASSAGLHSYNEQFF	TGTGCCAGCAGCGCGGGACTTCACTCCTACAATGAGCAGTTCTTC
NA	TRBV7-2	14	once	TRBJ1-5	CASSPRQNNQPQHF	TGTGCCAGCAGCCCAAGACAGAACAATCAGCCCCAGCATTTT
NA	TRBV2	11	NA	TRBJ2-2	CASSPTGELFF	TGTGCCAGCAGCCCGACCGGGGAGCTGTTTTTT
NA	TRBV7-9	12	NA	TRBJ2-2	CASAGYTGELFF	TGTGCCAGCGCAGGTTACACCGGGGAGCTGTTTTTT
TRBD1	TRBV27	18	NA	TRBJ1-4	CASKETGMGWTTNEKLFF	TGTGCCAGCAAGGAGACAGGGATGGGCTGGACAACTAATGAAAAACTGTTTTTT
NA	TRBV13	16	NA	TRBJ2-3	CASSSGALPITDTQYF	TGTGCCAGCAGCTCCGGAGCACTACCCATCACAGATACGCAGTATTTT
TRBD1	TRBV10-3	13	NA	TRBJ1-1	CATRDRGITEAFF	TGTGCCACCAGGGACAGGGGAATCACTGAAGCTTTCTTT
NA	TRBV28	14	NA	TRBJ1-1	CASTPFRENTEAFF	TGTGCCAGCACCCCTTTTAGGGAGAACACTGAAGCTTTCTTT
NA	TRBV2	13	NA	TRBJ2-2	CAGGLPSTGELFF	TGTGCCGGCGGACTGCCCAGCACCGGGGAGCTGTTTTTT
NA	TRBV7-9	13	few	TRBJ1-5	CASSKGTLGPQHF	TGTGCCAGCAGCAAAGGGACCCTGGGGCCCCAGCATTTT
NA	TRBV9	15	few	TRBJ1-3	CASSVYGHSGNTIYF	TGTGCCAGCAGCGTTTACGGTCACTCTGGAAACACCATATATTTT
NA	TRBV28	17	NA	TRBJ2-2	CASSFDDMGVRPGELFF	TGTGCCAGCAGTTTTGACGACATGGGAGTCAGGCCCGGGGAGCTGTTTTTT
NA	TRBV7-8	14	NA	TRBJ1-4	CASSAGGAREKLFF	TGTGCCAGCAGCGCGGGGGGGGCGCGGGAAAAACTGTTTTTT
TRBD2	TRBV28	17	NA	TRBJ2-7	CASSLVSFAGGPGEQYF	TGTGCCAGCAGTTTAGTAAGCTTCGCGGGAGGGCCGGGCGAGCAGTACTTC
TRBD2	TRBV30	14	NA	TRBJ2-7	CAWSALAGLYEQYF	TGTGCCTGGAGTGCCCTAGCGGGACTCTACGAGCAGTACTTC
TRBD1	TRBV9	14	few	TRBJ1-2	CASSGERQGYGYTF	TGTGCCAGCAGCGGCGAGAGACAGGGCTATGGCTACACCTTC
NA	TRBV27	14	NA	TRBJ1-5	CASSLATPGEPQHF	TGTGCCAGCAGTTTAGCGACCCCTGGAGAGCCCCAGCATTTT
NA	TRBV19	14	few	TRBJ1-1	CASSIVQVGTEAFF	TGTGCCAGTAGTATAGTCCAGGTGGGCACTGAAGCTTTCTTT
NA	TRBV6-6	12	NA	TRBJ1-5	CASRTSKGSQHF	TGTGCCAGCAGAACCAGCAAGGGGTCCCAGCATTTT
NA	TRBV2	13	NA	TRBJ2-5	CASRGTWQETQYF	TGTGCCAGCAGAGGGACCTGGCAAGAGACCCAGTACTTC
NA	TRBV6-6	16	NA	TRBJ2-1	CASSYYQGHPYNEQFF	TGTGCCAGCAGTTACTACCAGGGCCACCCCTACAATGAGCAGTTCTTC
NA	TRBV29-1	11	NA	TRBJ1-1	CSAAGEREAFF	TGCAGCGCCGCGGGGGAACGTGAAGCTTTCTTT
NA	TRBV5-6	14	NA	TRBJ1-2	CASSFSRSNYGYTF	TGTGCCAGCAGTTTCAGTCGGTCTAACTATGGCTACACCTTC
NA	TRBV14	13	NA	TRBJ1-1	CASSPVQGSEAFF	TGTGCCAGCAGCCCGGTTCAGGGGTCTGAAGCTTTCTTT
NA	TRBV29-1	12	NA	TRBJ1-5	CSVSTGSQPQHF	TGCAGCGTCTCAACAGGTTCGCAGCCCCAGCATTTT
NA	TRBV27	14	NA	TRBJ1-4	CASSLMEGSEKLFF	TGTGCCAGCAGTTTAATGGAGGGGAGTGAAAAACTGTTTTTT
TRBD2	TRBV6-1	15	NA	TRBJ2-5	CATSYLIAGQETQYF	TGTGCCACCTCATATCTAATAGCGGGTCAAGAGACCCAGTACTTC
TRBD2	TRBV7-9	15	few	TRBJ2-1	CASSFIAGGDNEQFF	TGTGCCAGCAGCTTCATAGCGGGGGGGGACAATGAGCAGTTCTTC
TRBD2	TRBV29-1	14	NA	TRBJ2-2	CSVVGGRNGGELFF	TGCAGCGTTGTGGGGGGGAGGAACGGCGGGGAGCTGTTTTTT
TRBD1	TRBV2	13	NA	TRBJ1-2	CASNSGGSFGYTF	TGTGCCAGCAACTCAGGGGGGTCATTTGGCTACACCTTC
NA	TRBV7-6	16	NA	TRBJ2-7	CASSLAMSGAPYEQYF	TGTGCCAGCAGCTTAGCGATGTCAGGGGCCCCCTACGAGCAGTACTTC
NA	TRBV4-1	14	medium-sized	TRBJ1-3	CASSQVGERNTIYF	TGCGCCAGCAGCCAAGTGGGCGAACGAAACACCATATATTTT
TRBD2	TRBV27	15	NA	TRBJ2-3	CASSWGTSGGEAQYF	TGTGCCAGCAGTTGGGGGACTAGCGGGGGGGAAGCGCAGTATTTT
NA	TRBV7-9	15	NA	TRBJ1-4	CASSLGLWGDEKLFF	TGTGCCAGCAGCTTAGGACTGTGGGGGGATGAAAAACTGTTTTTT
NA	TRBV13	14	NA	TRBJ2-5	CASSPVGSQETQYF	TGTGCCAGCAGCCCCGTCGGGTCCCAAGAGACCCAGTACTTC